The rows below give T cell receptor beta chains drawn from one sample of a study of cytomegalovirus exposure and HLA in healthy donors. Generated by immunoSEQ multiplex PCR, the TCRdb table keeps only in-frame clones and is missing some. Of more than 90,000 clones listed, 55% to 70% were seen once; the top ten hold over 2%. The sample comprised PBMCs. The source of these receptors is a woman aged 30 to 39 in good health and CMV-seronegative. Each CDR3 is given with its conserved first and last residue. The D gene is left open where the match is weak. Expanded clones get a size class; other rows say once, few or many, or leave the size out.

clone size,V gene,D gene,J gene,CDR3 protein,CDR3 DNA
-,TRBV29-1,-,TRBJ2-7,CSVGRGQFNEQYF,TGCAGCGTTGGGAGAGGGCAGTTCAACGAGCAGTACTTC
-,TRBV7-2,-,TRBJ2-7,CASSYRVPYEQYF,TGTGCCAGCAGCTATCGGGTTCCGTACGAGCAGTACTTC
-,TRBV29-1,-,TRBJ1-2,CSVEGGQHREYGYTF,TGCAGCGTGGAGGGGGGGCAGCACAGGGAGTATGGCTACACCTTC
-,TRBV19,-,TRBJ1-5,CASSRAGQGRDQPQHF,TGTGCCAGCAGCCGAGCGGGGCAGGGAAGAGATCAGCCCCAGCATTTT
-,TRBV28,TRBD1,TRBJ2-5,CASSPGQGWETQYF,TGTGCCAGCAGTCCAGGACAGGGTTGGGAGACCCAGTACTTC
few,TRBV7-2,TRBD1,TRBJ2-7,CASSLVGQGAYEQYF,TGTGCCAGCAGCTTAGTGGGGCAGGGGGCGTACGAGCAGTACTTC
-,TRBV11-2,TRBD1,TRBJ2-7,CASSPAGGTYEQYF,TGTGCCAGCAGCCCCGCAGGGGGCACCTACGAGCAGTACTTC
-,TRBV19,TRBD1,TRBJ1-1,CASSIDQGAALF,TGTGCCAGTAGTATAGACCAGGGGGCAGCTCTCTTT
-,TRBV11-3,TRBD2,TRBJ2-5,CASSPGLVVGETQYF,TGTGCCAGCAGCCCAGGACTAGTCGTGGGTGAGACCCAGTACTTC
-,TRBV4-1,TRBD2,TRBJ2-5,CASSRPLAGDIETQYF,TGCGCCAGCAGCCGCCCACTAGCGGGAGATATAGAGACCCAGTACTTC
-,TRBV5-1,TRBD2,TRBJ2-1,CASSTQPPGLAGVPQFF,TGCGCCAGCAGCACGCAGCCACCGGGACTAGCGGGAGTTCCCCAGTTCTTC
-,TRBV18,TRBD1,TRBJ1-4,CASSPGYSGTGDEKLFF,TGTGCCAGCTCACCCGGATACTCAGGGACAGGGGACGAAAAACTGTTTTTT
-,TRBV27,TRBD1,TRBJ1-2,CASSRDRVYGYTF,TGTGCCAGCAGTAGGGACAGAGTCTATGGCTACACCTTC
-,TRBV7-8,-,TRBJ2-2,CASSLAATGYTGELFF,TGTGCCAGCAGCTTAGCCGCGACAGGCTACACCGGGGAGCTGTTTTTT
-,TRBV7-9,TRBD1,TRBJ1-2,CASSFKATGGDGYTF,TGTGCCAGCAGCTTCAAAGCAACAGGGGGCGACGGCTACACCTTC
-,TRBV5-4,TRBD2,TRBJ2-1,CASSDRSGRSLNEQFF,TGTGCCAGCAGCGACAGGAGCGGGAGGAGTTTGAATGAGCAGTTCTTC
once,TRBV11-2,-,TRBJ2-7,CASSWTAREQYF,TGTGCCAGCAGTTGGACTGCTCGCGAGCAGTACTTC
-,TRBV18,TRBD1,TRBJ2-5,CASSPQGQEQTQYF,TGTGCCAGCTCACCTCAGGGACAGGAGCAGACCCAGTACTTC
-,TRBV28,TRBD1,TRBJ1-1,CASSDGRDRAFF,TGTGCCAGCAGCGATGGCCGGGACAGAGCTTTCTTT
-,TRBV5-4,-,TRBJ1-2,CASSLAVGGSDYGYTF,TGTGCCAGCAGCTTGGCCGTCGGGGGTTCGGACTATGGCTACACCTTC
-,TRBV30,-,TRBJ2-5,CAWRAGLQKTQYF,TGTGCCTGGCGAGCGGGCCTCCAAAAGACCCAGTACTTC
-,TRBV4-3,TRBD1,TRBJ2-7,CASSLRADRGSYEQYF,TGCGCCAGCAGCTTAAGGGCGGACAGGGGCAGCTACGAGCAGTACTTC
-,TRBV10-3,TRBD2,TRBJ2-1,CAISERGLAGTSGEQFF,TGTGCCATCAGTGAGAGGGGGCTAGCGGGGACCTCGGGTGAGCAGTTCTTC
-,TRBV30,-,TRBJ2-2,CAWSVQGGTGELFF,TGTGCCTGGAGTGTACAGGGAGGGACCGGGGAGCTGTTTTTT
-,TRBV27,-,TRBJ1-2,CASSLVAELKGPSGYTF,TGTGCCAGCAGTTTAGTGGCGGAGCTTAAGGGGCCTAGTGGCTACACCTTC
-,TRBV5-1,TRBD1,TRBJ2-5,CASRTGQGRETQYF,TGCGCCAGCAGGACAGGACAGGGTAGAGAGACCCAGTACTTC
-,TRBV6-4,-,TRBJ1-2,CASSGEGISGYTF,TGTGCCAGCAGTGGGGAGGGGATAAGTGGCTACACCTTC
-,TRBV19,TRBD1,TRBJ2-7,CASSIRGTGTAAYEQYF,TGTGCCAGTAGTATTCGGGGAACCGGGACAGCTGCCTACGAGCAGTACTTC
-,TRBV20-1,-,TRBJ2-1,CSGAQGNEQFF,TGCAGTGGGGCGCAGGGCAATGAGCAGTTCTTC
-,TRBV9,TRBD1,TRBJ1-1,CASSTGQGALNTEAFF,TGTGCCAGCAGCACAGGACAGGGGGCTTTAAACACTGAAGCTTTCTTT
few,TRBV2,-,TRBJ2-1,CASSLYNEQFF,TGTGCCAGCAGTCTTTACAATGAGCAGTTCTTC
-,TRBV15,-,TRBJ2-7,CATSRRQASYEQYF,TGTGCCACCAGCAGACGTCAGGCGTCCTACGAGCAGTACTTC